The 5 T cell receptor beta chains presented below share a single source sample, sequenced in a study of blood T cell repertoires in COVID-19. Repertoires were generated with immunoSEQ multiplex PCR, while TCRdb's copy carries only in-frame clones and drops some. The top ten clones hold about 27% of a sample with approximately 220,000 clones, around 80% of them seen once. Sequenced input: peripheral blood. The receptor set was obtained from a man aged 35-49 years with acute or convalescent COVID-19.

Here the CDR3 reads CASSLAPGQGTEQYF. As DNA, the CDR3 is TGTGCCAGCAGCTTAGCGCCGGGACAGGGCACCGAGCAGTACTTC. This chain uses TRBV7-2 with TRBJ2-7; 9 positions match TRBD1. The CDR3 consists of 15 residues. Germline V gene data show CDR1 as SGHTA and CDR2 as FQGNSA. V gave up 0 bases and J gave up 6 bases; unmatched junction bases: 6. The full variable domain, in which reference TRBV7-2 and TRBJ2-7 provide the parts outside the CDR3, is GAGVSQSPSNKVTEKGKDVELRCDPISGHTALYWYRQSLGQGLEFLIYFQGNSAPDKSGLPSDRFSAERTGGSVSTLTIQRTQQEDSAVYLCASSLAPGQGTEQYFGPGTRLTVT.

The chain recombines TRBV29-1 with TRBJ1-1; TRBD1 is a possible D gene (5 bases). CDR1 and CDR2 from the germline V gene are SQVTM and ANQGSEA. There are 13 residues in the CDR3. Trimming removed 6 bases from V and 4 bases from J, with 15 bases in between. CDR3 in DNA: TGCAGCGTGGACACTTCTCCGGGCACTGAAGCTTTCTTT. It yields the protein CSVDTSPGTEAFF.

This chain joins TRBV7-2 and TRBJ2-5; TRBD2 matches 10 bases. This CDR3 region has 17 residues. CDR1 and CDR2 (germline): SGHTA, FQGNSA. The V and J ends lost 4 bases and 2 bases, in that order; junction bases with no gene match: 10. CDR3 residues: CASSSRWGLARQETQYF. CDR3 bases: TGTGCCAGCAGCTCCCGGTGGGGACTAGCGAGGCAAGAGACCCAGTACTTC.

This clone was counted only a few times. This chain uses TRBV24-1 with TRBJ2-7; D is possibly TRBD2 (6 bases). V was trimmed by 9 bases and J by 6 bases, leaving 32 bases between them. Germline V gives CDR1 KGHDR, CDR2 SFDVKD. The CDR3 runs to 18 residues. CDR3 in amino acids: CATEVTGTPLPNRFEQYF. For the CDR3, the DNA is TGTGCCACCGAGGTGACCGGGACTCCTCTCCCCAATAGGTTCGAGCAGTACTTC.

As DNA, the CDR3 is TGCGCCAGCAGCCGCGGGGATCGAGGGTTCACTGAAGCTTTCTTT. Protein: CASSRGDRGFTEAFF. The V gene is TRBV5-1, the J gene TRBJ1-1; D not resolved. V dropped 4 bases and J dropped 4 bases, with 17 bases sitting between them. Germline lookup yields CDR1 SGHRS and CDR2 YFSETQ. The CDR3 contains 15 residues.